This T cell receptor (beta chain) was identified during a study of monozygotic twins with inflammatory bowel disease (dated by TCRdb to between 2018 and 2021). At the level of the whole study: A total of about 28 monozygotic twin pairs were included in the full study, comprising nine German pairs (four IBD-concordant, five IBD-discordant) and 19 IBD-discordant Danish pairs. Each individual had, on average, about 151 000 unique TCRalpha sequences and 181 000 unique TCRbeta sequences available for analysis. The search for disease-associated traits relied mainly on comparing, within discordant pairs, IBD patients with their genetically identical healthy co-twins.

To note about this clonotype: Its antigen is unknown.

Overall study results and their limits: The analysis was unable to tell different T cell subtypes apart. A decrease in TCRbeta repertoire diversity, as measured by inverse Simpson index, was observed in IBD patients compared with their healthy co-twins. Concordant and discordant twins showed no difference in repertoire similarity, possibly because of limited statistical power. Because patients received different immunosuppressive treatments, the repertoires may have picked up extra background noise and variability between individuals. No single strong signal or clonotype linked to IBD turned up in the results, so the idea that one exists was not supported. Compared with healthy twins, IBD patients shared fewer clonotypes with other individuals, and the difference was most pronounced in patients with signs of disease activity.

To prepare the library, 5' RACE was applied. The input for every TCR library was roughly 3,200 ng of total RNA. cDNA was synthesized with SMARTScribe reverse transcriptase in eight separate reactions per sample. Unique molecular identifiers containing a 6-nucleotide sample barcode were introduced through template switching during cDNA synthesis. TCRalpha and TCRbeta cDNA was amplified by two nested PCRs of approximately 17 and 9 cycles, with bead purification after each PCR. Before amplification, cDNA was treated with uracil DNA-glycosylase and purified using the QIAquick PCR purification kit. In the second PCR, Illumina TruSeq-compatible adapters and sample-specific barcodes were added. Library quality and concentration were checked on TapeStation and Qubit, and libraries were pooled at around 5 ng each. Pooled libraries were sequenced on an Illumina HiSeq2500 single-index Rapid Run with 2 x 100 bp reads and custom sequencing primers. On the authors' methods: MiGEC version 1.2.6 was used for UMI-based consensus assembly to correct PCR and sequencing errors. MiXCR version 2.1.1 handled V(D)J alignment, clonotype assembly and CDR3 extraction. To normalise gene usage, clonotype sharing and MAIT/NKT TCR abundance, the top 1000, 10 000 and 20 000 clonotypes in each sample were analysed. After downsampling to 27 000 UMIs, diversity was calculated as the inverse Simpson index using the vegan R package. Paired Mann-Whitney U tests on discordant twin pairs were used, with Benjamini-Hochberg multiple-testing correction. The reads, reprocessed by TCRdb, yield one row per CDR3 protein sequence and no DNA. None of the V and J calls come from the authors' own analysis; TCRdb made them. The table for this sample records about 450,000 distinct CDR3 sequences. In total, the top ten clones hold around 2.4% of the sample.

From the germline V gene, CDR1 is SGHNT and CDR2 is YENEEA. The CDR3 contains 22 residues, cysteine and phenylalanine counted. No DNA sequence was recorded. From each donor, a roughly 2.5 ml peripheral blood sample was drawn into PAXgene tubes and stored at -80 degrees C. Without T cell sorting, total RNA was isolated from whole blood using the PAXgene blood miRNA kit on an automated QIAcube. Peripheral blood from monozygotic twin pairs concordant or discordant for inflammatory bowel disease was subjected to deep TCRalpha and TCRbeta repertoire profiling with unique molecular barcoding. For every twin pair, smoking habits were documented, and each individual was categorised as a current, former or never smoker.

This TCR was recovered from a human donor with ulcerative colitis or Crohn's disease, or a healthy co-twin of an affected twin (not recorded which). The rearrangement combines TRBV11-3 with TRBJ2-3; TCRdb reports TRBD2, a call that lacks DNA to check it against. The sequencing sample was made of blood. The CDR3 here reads CASSLGYRSTFRTSGVTDTQYF. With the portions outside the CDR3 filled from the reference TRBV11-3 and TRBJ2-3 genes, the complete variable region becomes EAGVVQSPRYKIIEKKQPVAFWCNPISGHNTLYWYLQNLGQGPELLIRYENEEAVDDSQLPKDRFSAERLKGVDSTLKIQPAELGDSAVYLCASSLGYRSTFRTSGVTDTQYFGPGTRLTVL.